This entry lists 32 T cell receptor beta chains sequenced from one sample in a study of Graves' ophthalmopathy and Graves' hyperthyroidism. RNA transcripts were the template, and TCR beta CDR3 regions were amplified from them. First-round RT-PCR employed HTBI primers, with a second-round multiplex PCR after it. In TCRdb, the multiplex PCR reads were re-called with MiXCR into one record per CDR3 protein. Here the sample spans roughly 400,000 distinct CDR3 sequences, roughly 17% being singletons. Sequencing was carried out using peripheral blood. The receptors stem from an adult woman with stable Graves' hyperthyroidism.

This clonotype was found many times. The chain joins TRBV27 to TRBJ1-6; D gene ambiguous. CDR3 length: 15 amino acids. V was cut by 0 bases and J by 7 bases, with 10 bases left in between. From germline, CDR1 is MNHEY and CDR2 SMNVEV (reference sequence). CDR3 DNA sequence: TGTGCCAGCAGTTTATCTTTGGGAGGGAATTCACCCCTCCACTTT. Amino acids: CASSLSLGGNSPLHF.

This clonotype has at least ten counts. The chain recombines TRBV28 with TRBJ2-7, with D unclear. V was pared by 3 bases and J by 3 bases, with 9 bases between. There are 13 residues in the CDR3. From germline, CDR1 is MDHEN and CDR2 SYDVKM. CDR3 in amino acids: CASSLSRNYEQYF. The CDR3 nucleotides read TGTGCCAGCAGTTTGTCCAGGAACTACGAGCAGTACTTC.

This clonotype came up many times. This chain uses TRBV19 with TRBJ2-7; D ambiguous. V gave up 6 bases and J gave up 4 bases, with 10 bases separating them. CDR1 LNHDA and CDR2 SQIVND come from the germline V gene (reference sequence). The CDR3 totals 12 residues. CDR3 amino acids: CASSKTPYEQYF. The DNA for the CDR3 is TGTGCCAGTAGCAAAACGCCTTACGAGCAGTACTTC.

This clonotype turned up a few times. With a much larger clone just one base away, this may be a read error. V usage is TRBV11-2 and J usage is TRBJ1-6; no definite D call. CDR1 and CDR2 from the germline V gene are SGHAT and FQNNGV. V lost 0 bases and J 11 bases, leaving 8 bases between the germline ends. The CDR3 runs 13 residues. DNA of the CDR3: TGTGCCAGCAGCTTAGATCTGGCACCACCCCTCCACTTT. This encodes CASSLDLAPPLHF. The whole variable domain, remainder taken from reference TRBV11-2 and TRBJ1-6, is EAGVAQSPRYKIIEKRQSVAFWCNPISGHATLYWYQQILGQGPKLLIQFQNNGVVDDSQLPKDRFSAERLKGVDSTLKIQPAKLEDSAVYLCASSLDLAPPLHFGNGTRLTVT.

This clonotype was recorded many times. The rearrangement uses TRBV29-1 and TRBJ2-7; TRBD1 aligns across 9 bases. The CDR3 is 15 residues long. Trimming cost V 3 bases and J 4 bases; bases outside gene matches: 10. Germline V CDR1 and CDR2: SQVTM, ANQGSEA. In nucleotides, the CDR3 is TGCAGCGTTGAGGTCCTGGGACAGGGCATTTACGAGCAGTACTTC. It specifies CSVEVLGQGIYEQYF.

This clonotype came up many times. The V and J genes are TRBV6-5 and TRBJ2-7, with a tentative D call TRBD2 (7 bases). The CDR3 consists of 14 residues. Germline lookup yields CDR1 MNHEY and CDR2 SVGAGI. V gave up 10 bases and J gave up 2 bases, with 18 bases separating them. The CDR3 loop is CATWGGKGAYEQYF. The CDR3 DNA follows: TGTGCCACCTGGGGGGGAAAGGGGGCCTACGAGCAGTACTTC.

This clonotype was seen a handful of times. The chain has TRBV11-2 and TRBJ1-2; tentative D call: TRBD1 (5 bases). CDR3 length equals 14 residues. CDR1 and CDR2 (germline): SGHAT, FQNNGV. V gave up 0 bases and J gave up 6 bases, with 11 bases separating them. The CDR3 spells CASSLDFTTDGYTF. The DNA for the CDR3 is TGTGCCAGCAGCTTAGATTTTACGACAGATGGCTACACCTTC.

The genes are TRBV15 and TRBJ2-7, with TRBD2 matching over 7 bases. The CDR3 loop spans 14 amino acids. V shed 1 base and J 2 bases; nucleotides not matched to a gene: 2. Germline V gene sequence: CDR1 LNHNV, CDR2 YYDKDF (reference sequence). The DNA for the CDR3 is TGTGCCACCAGCAGAGGGGAGGGCCCCTACGAGCAGTACTTC. It specifies CATSRGEGPYEQYF. Complete variable domain (other parts from reference TRBV15 and TRBJ2-7): DAMVIQNPRYQVTQFGKPVTLSCSQTLNHNVMYWYQQKSSQAPKLLFHYYDKDFNNEADTPDNFQSRRPNTSFCFLDIRSPGLGDTAMYLCATSRGEGPYEQYFGPGTRLTVT.

The genes are TRBV29-1 and TRBJ2-7, with TRBD2 identical over 7 bases. The V gene's germline CDR1 is SQVTM and CDR2 ANQGSEA. The CDR3 length is 14 residues. Trimming took 7 bases from V and 0 from J; bases not matched to a gene: 9. DNA of the CDR3: TGCAGCGCTGCTAGCGGTAAAAGCTCCTACGAGCAGTACTTC. Encoded protein: CSAASGKSSYEQYF.

This clonotype was seen many times. The chain uses TRBV11-2 and TRBJ2-7; TRBD1 aligns across 7 bases. The CDR3 length is 15 residues. J gave up 6 bases and V 1 base, and 9 bases lay outside the gene matches. CDR1 SGHAT and CDR2 FQNNGV come from the germline V gene. The CDR3 bases are TGTGCCAGCAGCTTAGTCCGGACAGGCGGACTCGAGCAGTACTTC. Translating it yields CASSLVRTGGLEQYF.

Ten or more counts support this clonotype. The chain employs TRBV12-3 or TRBV12-4 and TRBJ1-1, with TRBD1 identical over 7 bases. V dropped 4 bases and J dropped 0; count of bases not matched to a gene: 2. The length of the CDR3 is 14 residues. CDR3 sequence: CASSSGTVNTEAFF. The DNA for the CDR3 is TGTGCCAGCAGTTCAGGGACAGTGAACACTGAAGCTTTCTTT.

The DNA of the CDR3 is TGTGCCAGCAGTCCCACCGGGACAGGGGACCTACGGACTGAAGCTTTCTTT. It codes for CASSPTGTGDLRTEAFF. This rearrangement joins TRBV12-3 or TRBV12-4 to TRBJ1-1; 10 bases fit TRBD1. The CDR3 has 17 amino acids. J gave up 5 bases and V 5 bases, and 14 bases lay outside the gene matches.

The sample holds many counts of this clonotype. The genes are TRBV28 and TRBJ2-7, with 9 positions matching TRBD2. CDR1 is MDHEN, CDR2 SYDVKM, per germline. The J segment lost 2 bases and the V segment lost 7 bases, leaving 21 bases of the junction unmatched. This CDR3 contains 19 residues. The CDR3 DNA reads TGTGCCAGCACCACAAGGGGTGCGGGAGGGGGATCGCGCCCCTACGAGCAGTACTTC. It translates to CASTTRGAGGGSRPYEQYF.

Ten or more counts support this clonotype. V is TRBV7-8 and J is TRBJ2-7; 8 nucleotides align to TRBD2. The CDR3 loop spans 15 amino acids. With 5 bases clipped from V and 5 bases from J, the junction kept 11 bases outside the gene matches. The germline CDR1 and CDR2 sequences are SGHVS and FQNEAQ. This CDR3 reads CASSPVRGRPHEQYF. Here the CDR3 DNA reads TGTGCCAGCAGCCCGGTCCGCGGGAGGCCCCACGAGCAGTACTTC.

There are many counts of this clonotype. CDR3 nucleotide sequence: TGCGCCAGCAGCTTGGCTGTAGCGGACAGGGGGCGCGGCTATGAAGCTTTCTTT. This codes for CASSLAVADRGRGYEAFF. The chain joins TRBV5-1 to TRBJ1-1; 11 nucleotides match TRBD1. CDR3 length equals 18 residues. CDR1 is SGHRS and CDR2 is YFSETQ in the germline V gene. The V and J ends lost 0 bases and 7 bases, in that order; junction bases with no gene match: 14.

Remarks on this clonotype: One end of the junction varies from germline; a read error may be responsible. V and J are TRBV20-1 and TRBJ2-3, with a weak D call TRBD1 (6 bases). The CDR3 is made up of 14 amino acids. CDR1 and CDR2 from the germline V gene are DFQATT and SNEGSKA (reference sequence). The CDR3 DNA follows: TGCAGTGCTAGAGGACAGGCCATCACAGATACGCACTATTTT. Protein product: CSARGQAITDTHYF.

This clonotype was counted at least ten times. This chain links TRBV29-1 with TRBJ2-7; 7 positions match TRBD1. V was pared by 6 bases and J by 3 bases, with 8 bases of the junction left unmatched. The CDR3 covers 13 residues. The germline CDR1 and CDR2 sequences are SQVTM and ANQGSEA. The CDR3 spells CSVETGMSYEQYF. The CDR3 DNA reads as TGCAGCGTGGAGACAGGGATGAGCTACGAGCAGTACTTC.

This clonotype was seen a handful of times. V usage is TRBV19 and J usage is TRBJ2-2; TRBD1 might be the D (6 bases). CDR3 length equals 14 residues. Germline values: CDR1 LNHDA, CDR2 SQIVND (reference sequence). With 4 bases removed from V and 1 base from J, the gap between germline ends came to 7 bases. The CDR3 DNA sequence: TGTGCCAGTAGTAGGGGACAGAACACCGGGGAGCTGTTTTTT. Protein product: CASSRGQNTGELFF.

This clonotype occurred a few times. The chain combines TRBV7-9 with TRBJ2-2; D is unresolved. There are 15 residues in the CDR3. Germline CDR1 and CDR2: SEHNR and FQNEAQ (reference sequence). V lost 2 bases, J lost 0 bases, and 7 bases lay in between. Written as DNA, the CDR3 is TGTGCCAGCAGCTTAAATCCACCGAACACCGGGGAGCTGTTTTTT. Amino acids: CASSLNPPNTGELFF.

The V gene is TRBV4-1, the J gene TRBJ2-7; 8 bases map to TRBD2. CDR1 is MGHRA and CDR2 is YSYEKL in the germline V gene. This CDR3 is 19 amino acids long. The V gene end was trimmed by 0 bases and the J gene end by 0 bases; junction bases not matched to a gene: 13. CDR3 coding DNA: TGCGCCAGCAGCCAAGAATCAAGCGGGAGAGTCGGGAGCTCCTACGAGCAGTACTTC. It encodes CASSQESSGRVGSSYEQYF.

This clonotype was picked up many times. J is TRBJ2-7 and V is TRBV20-1, with D perhaps TRBD2 (5 bases). Trimming removed 6 bases at V and 6 bases at J, with 15 bases between. The CDR3 extends over 12 amino acids. In germline, CDR1 is DFQATT, CDR2 SNEGSKA (reference sequence). The CDR3 sequence is CSARRESREQYF. DNA for the CDR3: TGCAGTGCGAGAAGGGAGTCCCGCGAGCAGTACTTC.

This clonotype was detected many times. The CDR3 sequence: CASSPGPSGETQYF. The CDR3 bases are TGTGCCAGCAGTCCCGGGCCGTCCGGAGAGACCCAGTACTTC. This sequence joins TRBV12-3 or TRBV12-4 and TRBJ2-5; D unclear. This CDR3 has 14 amino acids. V was trimmed by 5 bases and J by 4 bases, leaving 14 bases between them.

This clonotype occurred many times. J is TRBJ2-6 and V is TRBV24-1, with D perhaps TRBD2 (5 bases). V was cut by 5 bases and J by 1 base, with 14 bases left in between. CDR1 is KGHDR and CDR2 is SFDVKD in the germline V gene. CDR3 length: 17 residues. CDR3: CATSGREGRSGANVLTF. The CDR3 DNA reads TGTGCCACCAGTGGACGTGAGGGCCGGTCTGGGGCCAACGTCCTGACTTTC.

Worth noting for this clonotype: This may be a read error: a much more frequent sequence differs by one nucleotide. The chain uses TRBV19 and TRBJ1-5; unclear D gene. Germline V gene data show CDR1 as LNHDA and CDR2 as SQIVND (reference sequence). This CDR3 has 14 amino acids. As DNA, the CDR3 is TGTGCCAGTAGTATGGACGGAAGGGATCAGCCCCAGCGTTTT. Amino acid sequence: CASSMDGRDQPQRF.

This clonotype was picked up many times. This chain uses TRBV20-1 with TRBJ1-3; D is possibly TRBD1 (6 bases). Between the trimmed V and J ends, which lost 5 bases and 8 bases, there was a span of 28 bases. CDR3 size: 17 residues. Germline values: CDR1 DFQATT, CDR2 SNEGSKA (reference sequence). CDR3 sequence reads: CSASNFRDTRFEDTIYF. CDR3 nucleotide sequence: TGCAGTGCTTCTAATTTCCGGGACACCCGGTTCGAGGACACCATATATTTT.

This clonotype is a singleton in its sample. Since a much larger clone is just one base distant, this may be a read error. The chain links TRBV29-1 to TRBJ2-7, with D possibly being TRBD2 (6 bases). V lost 4 bases to trimming and J lost 4 bases, with 20 bases between them. Germline V CDR1 and CDR2: SQVTM, ANQGSEA. The CDR3 runs 15 residues. The CDR3 nucleotides are TGCAGCGTTGGGGGTCCGACTAGAGGGAGTTACGAGCAGTACTTC. Its protein product is CSVGGPTRGSYEQYF.

The V gene is TRBV12-3 or TRBV12-4, the J gene TRBJ2-7; D call uncertain. The CDR3 loop spans 14 amino acids. The V and J ends lost 6 bases and 9 bases respectively, with 21 bases between them. CDR3: CASSWGTLDRVQYF. The CDR3 bases are TGTGCCAGCAGCTGGGGAACCCTGGATAGGGTGCAGTACTTC.

The V gene is TRBV18, the J gene TRBJ2-4; 11 bases match TRBD2. The CDR3 runs to 18 residues. Germline CDR1 KGHSH, CDR2 LQKENI. V shed 5 bases and J 0 bases; nucleotides not matched to a gene: 9. CDR3 loop: CASSFSGLAEIAKNIQYF. CDR3 nucleotides: TGTGCCAGCTCATTTTCGGGACTAGCGGAAATAGCCAAAAACATTCAGTACTTC.

This clonotype occurred many times. A much larger clonotype is one base distant, so this may be a read error. The DNA for the CDR3 is TGTGCCAGCAGTTTTGCGAGGGAGACCCAGTACTTC. This codes for CASSFARETQYF. The chain combines TRBV12-3 or TRBV12-4 with TRBJ2-5, with no clear D. V lost 3 bases and J lost 5, with 7 bases in between. The CDR3 runs to 12 residues.

This clonotype has more than one count but fewer than ten. A much larger clone lies a single base off, so this may be a read error. This chain joins TRBV20-1 and TRBJ1-2; 9 bases are a match to TRBD1. CDR3 size: 16 residues. The V gene's germline CDR1 is DFQATT and CDR2 SNEGSKA (reference sequence). The CDR3: CSARDPRTGDHYGCTF. CDR3 bases: TGCAGTGCTAGAGACCCGAGGACAGGGGACCACTATGGCTGCACCTTC.

This clonotype was recorded a few times. V and J are TRBV9 and TRBJ1-2; 7 nucleotides line up with TRBD1. Trimming at V came to 3 bases and at J to 0 bases, leaving 5 bases not matched to a gene. Germline lookup yields CDR1 SGDLS and CDR2 YYNGEE. This CDR3 comprises 15 residues. CDR3 bases: TGTGCCAGCAGCGATGGGGACAGAGCTAACTATGGCTACACCTTC. The encoded protein is CASSDGDRANYGYTF.

There are many counts of this clonotype. The chain joins TRBV30 to TRBJ2-2, with D perhaps TRBD1 (6 bases). The CDR3 loop spans 14 amino acids. Germline assignment: CDR1 GTSNPN and CDR2 SVGIG (reference sequence). Trimming removed 7 bases from V and 2 bases from J, with 14 bases in between. This CDR3 is CAYRQDGNTGELFF. In DNA, the CDR3 is TGTGCCTACCGACAGGACGGAAACACCGGGGAGCTGTTTTTT.